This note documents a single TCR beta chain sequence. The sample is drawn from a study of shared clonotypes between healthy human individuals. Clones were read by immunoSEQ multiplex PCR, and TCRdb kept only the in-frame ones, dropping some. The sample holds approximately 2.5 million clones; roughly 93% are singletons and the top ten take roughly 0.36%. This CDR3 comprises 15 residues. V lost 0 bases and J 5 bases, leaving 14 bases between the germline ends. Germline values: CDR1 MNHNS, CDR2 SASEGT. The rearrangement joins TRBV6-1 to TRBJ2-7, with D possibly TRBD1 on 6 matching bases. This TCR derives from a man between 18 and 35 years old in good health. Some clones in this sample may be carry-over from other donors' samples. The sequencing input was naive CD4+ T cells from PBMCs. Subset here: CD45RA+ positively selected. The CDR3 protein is CASSEAHRVGDEQYF. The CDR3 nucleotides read TGTGCCAGCAGTGAAGCCCACAGGGTGGGAGACGAGCAGTACTTC.